The 25 T cell receptor beta chains in this list originate from one sample, sequenced in a study of response to subunit inactivated influenza vaccine. TCRdb recomputed calls from the RT-PCR reads with MiXCR, one row per CDR3 protein. Seen here are roughly 780,000 distinct CDR3 sequences, 15% to 20% observed once, and the top ten hold roughly a tenth. The sample here was PBMCs from blood, taken about 5 days after vaccination. The receptors originated from a man in his fifties who received an inactivated influenza vaccine.

The chain uses TRBV5-1 and TRBJ2-1; a possible D gene is TRBD2 (7 bases). Germline-derived CDR1 and CDR2 are SGHRS and YFSETQ. There are 16 residues in the CDR3. V dropped 0 bases and J dropped 10 bases, with 20 bases sitting between them. The CDR3 nucleotides are TGCGCCAGCAGCTTGGTCGGGGGGCTACTACAGCAGGAGCAGTTCTTC. Translated: CASSLVGGLLQQEQFF.

The sample holds a few counts of this clonotype. V gene TRBV7-2 combines with J gene TRBJ2-7, with D perhaps matching TRBD2 (6 bases). This CDR3 is built from 17 residues. The V gene lost 2 bases and the J gene lost 1 base, with 18 bases spanning the gap. Germline values: CDR1 SGHTA, CDR2 FQGNSA. As DNA, the CDR3 is TGTGCCAGCAGCTTATACCGGGTGCGGGATCGTTCCTACGAGCAGTACTTC. Its translation is CASSLYRVRDRSYEQYF.

The chain employs TRBV7-9 and TRBJ2-4; D ambiguous. Germline assignment: CDR1 SEHNR and CDR2 FQNEAQ (reference sequence). V dropped 1 base and J dropped 0 bases, with 7 bases sitting between them. The CDR3 is 15 residues long. The CDR3 nucleotides are TGTGCCAGCAGCTTAGACAGCTTAGCCAAAAACATTCAGTACTTC. It codes for CASSLDSLAKNIQYF.

This clonotype was detected only a few times. This chain joins TRBV5-1 and TRBJ1-1, with D unresolved. Looked up from germline, CDR1 is SGHRS and CDR2 is YFSETQ. CDR3 length: 14 residues. V was cut by 4 bases and J by 2 bases, with 12 bases left in between. CDR3 coding DNA: TGCGCCAGCAGCGGTAGTACGGTAAACACTGAAGCTTTCTTT. Its translation: CASSGSTVNTEAFF.

At least ten counts were recorded for this clonotype. The chain links TRBV20-1 to TRBJ2-3, with D unresolved. The CDR3 is made up of 13 amino acids. Germline V gene lookup returns CDR1 DFQATT and CDR2 SNEGSKA (reference sequence). Trimming left V 0 bases short and J 0 bases short, with 4 bases between. The CDR3 coding sequence is TGCAGTGCTAGAGACGGGAGCACAGATACGCAGTATTTT. It specifies CSARDGSTDTQYF.

The rearrangement joins TRBV7-2 to TRBJ2-3, with 11 bases that match TRBD1. The junction had 4 bases not matched to a gene; V was cut back by 3 bases and J by 5 bases. Germline V gene sequence: CDR1 SGHTA, CDR2 FQGNSA. There are 15 residues in the CDR3. The CDR3: CASSFMDRGRDTQYF. DNA of the CDR3: TGTGCCAGCAGCTTCATGGACAGGGGGCGAGATACGCAGTATTTT.

The genes are TRBV6-5 and TRBJ2-3; D might be TRBD2 (6 bases). V was clipped by 0 bases and J by 4 bases, with 11 bases between them. This CDR3 comprises 15 residues. Germline V gene data show CDR1 as MNHEY and CDR2 as SVGAGI. This CDR3 reads CASSYSWGVPDTQYF. As DNA, the CDR3 is TGTGCCAGCAGTTACTCGTGGGGGGTCCCAGATACGCAGTATTTT.

This clonotype has only a few counts. Here the CDR3 DNA reads TGCGCCAGCAGCCAAGTCCGAGCGGGGGTAGCAGATACGCAGTATTTT. This codes for CASSQVRAGVADTQYF. The J gene is TRBJ2-3, the V gene TRBV4-1; TRBD2 matches at 8 bases. Germline CDR1 reads MGHRA; CDR2 reads YSYEKL. J gave up 4 bases and V 1 base, and 7 bases lay outside the gene matches. This CDR3 has 16 amino acids.

This clonotype was seen more than once but under ten times. The chain combines TRBV24-1 with TRBJ2-5; D perhaps matches TRBD1 (6 bases). CDR1 KGHDR and CDR2 SFDVKD come from the germline V gene. The V gene lost 9 bases and the J gene lost 7 bases, with 17 bases spanning the gap. The CDR3 has 13 residues. CDR3 sequence (DNA): TGTGCCACCGCCTGGGGGCCAGGAGGGACCCAGTACTTC. Its protein is CATAWGPGGTQYF.

This clonotype was detected only a few times. The genes are TRBV29-1 and TRBJ2-1; TRBD2 might be the D (6 bases). Trimming shortened V by 6 bases and J by 1 base, and 13 bases separated the two germline ends. CDR3 size: 14 residues. The germline gives CDR1 SQVTM, CDR2 ANQGSEA. The CDR3 nucleotides read TGCAGCGTAGAATGGGGGACTTCCTACAATGAGCAGTTCTTC. Its protein product is CSVEWGTSYNEQFF.

The gene calls are TRBV7-2 and TRBJ2-7; no clear D. The CDR3 is made up of 15 amino acids. The germline CDR1 and CDR2 sequences are SGHTA and FQGNSA. V lost 1 base and J 2 bases, leaving 12 bases between the germline ends. CDR3 loop: CASSLEKTVTYEQYF. CDR3 DNA sequence: TGTGCCAGCAGCTTAGAGAAGACGGTAACCTACGAGCAGTACTTC.

The chain uses TRBV12-3 or TRBV12-4 and TRBJ2-5, with D perhaps TRBD2 (6 bases). The CDR3 extends over 16 amino acids. The V gene lost 6 bases and the J gene lost 2 bases, with 19 bases spanning the gap. The DNA for the CDR3 is TGTGCCAGCAGGTACTCCTTCGGGAGTATGCAAGAGACCCAGTACTTC. This sequence encodes CASRYSFGSMQETQYF.

This clonotype appeared a few times. The rearrangement uses TRBV28 and TRBJ1-6; 9 bases line up with TRBD1. The CDR3 totals 16 residues. Trimming at V came to 0 bases and at J to 10 bases, leaving 7 bases not matched to a gene. Germline CDR1 and CDR2: MDHEN and SYDVKM. The DNA for the CDR3 is TGTGCCAGCAGTTTATGGGTGGGACAGGGAGGCTCACCCCTCCACTTT. It is translated as CASSLWVGQGGSPLHF.

Only a few counts were recorded for this clonotype. The chain combines TRBV5-1 with TRBJ1-1; D might be TRBD1 (6 bases). Germline CDR1 is SGHRS and CDR2 is YFSETQ. The CDR3 extends over 15 amino acids. The V gene lost 1 base and the J gene lost 0 bases, with 10 bases spanning the gap. The CDR3 reads CASSLQGSLNTEAFF. The CDR3 DNA reads as TGCGCCAGCAGCTTGCAGGGGTCTTTGAACACTGAAGCTTTCTTT.

The chain uses TRBV9 and TRBJ1-6, with 8 positions matching TRBD1. CDR1 and CDR2 (germline): SGDLS, YYNGEE. This CDR3 comprises 15 residues. Trimming cost V 4 bases and J 10 bases; bases outside gene matches: 10. CDR3 loop: CASSSGTGIKSPLHF. The DNA of the CDR3 is TGTGCCAGCAGCTCAGGGACAGGAATTAAATCACCCCTCCACTTT.

The CDR3 here is CASSLKGKDTEAFF. CDR3 nucleotides: TGTGCCAGCAGCTTAAAAGGGAAGGACACTGAAGCTTTCTTT. The chain joins TRBV7-9 to TRBJ1-1; no reliable D call. V was shortened by 2 bases and J by 3 bases, with 10 bases between the two germline ends. The CDR3 covers 14 residues. The germline V gene encodes CDR1 SEHNR and CDR2 FQNEAQ (reference sequence).

J is TRBJ1-1 and V is TRBV28; D gene unclear. V lost 5 bases and J lost 5, with 15 bases in between. This CDR3 spans 14 amino acids. CDR1 is MDHEN, CDR2 SYDVKM, per germline. The CDR3 sequence: CASSEGPGRTEAFF. For the CDR3, the DNA is TGTGCCAGCAGTGAAGGGCCGGGGAGAACTGAAGCTTTCTTT.

This clonotype has more than one count but fewer than ten. The chain couples TRBV7-2 to TRBJ2-5; the match to TRBD2 covers 14 bases. The germline CDR1 and CDR2 sequences are SGHTA and FQGNSA. Trimming cost V 5 bases and J 5 bases; bases outside gene matches: 7. CDR3 size: 16 residues. CDR3 DNA: TGTGCCAGCAGCCCGTGGACTAGCGGGGGGAAGGAGACCCAGTACTTC. Translation gives CASSPWTSGGKETQYF. The entire variable domain, with the rest obtained from reference TRBV7-2 and TRBJ2-5, is as follows: GAGVSQSPSNKVTEKGKDVELRCDPISGHTALYWYRQSLGQGLEFLIYFQGNSAPDKSGLPSDRFSAERTGGSVSTLTIQRTQQEDSAVYLCASSPWTSGGKETQYFGPGTRLLVL.

By share, this clonotype ranks as medium-sized (0.01 to 0.1%). J is TRBJ2-3 and V is TRBV29-1, with TRBD2 matching over 8 bases. This CDR3 contains 18 residues. The ends lost 2 bases at V and 0 bases at J; junction bases unmatched: 13. CDR1 and CDR2 from the germline V gene are SQVTM and ANQGSEA. CDR3 DNA sequence: TGCAGCGTTGAATTCCTATCGGCAACGGGAGGGAGCACAGATACGCAGTATTTT. Translation gives CSVEFLSATGGSTDTQYF.

This clonotype was seen repeatedly, ten times or more. The chain has TRBV6-1 and TRBJ1-5, with no clear D. Per the germline V gene, CDR1 is MNHNS and CDR2 is SASEGT. The CDR3 runs to 13 residues. V was pared by 5 bases and J by 3 bases, with 8 bases between. CDR3 sequence reads: CASSTVANQPQHF. CDR3 in DNA: TGTGCCAGCAGTACGGTGGCCAATCAGCCCCAGCATTTT.

This clonotype has more than one count but fewer than ten. V usage is TRBV7-2 and J usage is TRBJ2-2, with D perhaps TRBD1 (5 bases). CDR1 is SGHTA and CDR2 is FQGNSA in the germline V gene. V dropped 4 bases and J dropped 0 bases, with 12 bases sitting between them. This CDR3 region has 16 residues. CDR3: CASSSETGANTGELFF. The CDR3 DNA sequence: TGTGCCAGCAGCTCAGAAACAGGCGCGAACACCGGGGAGCTGTTTTTT.

This clonotype was recorded at least ten times. The chain links TRBV5-1 to TRBJ2-7; 9 nucleotides agree with TRBD2. Germline values: CDR1 SGHRS, CDR2 YFSETQ. The CDR3 is made up of 14 amino acids. Trimming at V came to 4 bases and at J to 6 bases, leaving 8 bases not matched to a gene. DNA of the CDR3: TGCGCCAGCAGCCTGGGGACTAGCACCACCGAGCAGTACTTC. It codes for CASSLGTSTTEQYF.

This clonotype was recorded a few times. The chain couples TRBV20-1 to TRBJ2-5; D unresolved. Germline V gene sequence: CDR1 DFQATT, CDR2 SNEGSKA (reference sequence). The CDR3 length is 13 residues. V gave up 3 bases and J gave up 3 bases, with 11 bases separating them. CDR3 sequence reads: CSASSSLKETQYF. CDR3 sequence (DNA): TGCAGTGCTAGCTCCTCGTTAAAAGAGACCCAGTACTTC.

This clonotype was counted only a few times. The chain uses TRBV10-3 and TRBJ2-7, with D possibly TRBD1 on 6 matching bases. Trimming took 1 base from V and 6 from J, leaving 13 bases between them. The germline CDR1 and CDR2 sequences are ENHRY and SYGVKD. The CDR3 runs 14 residues. CDR3 DNA: TGTGCCATCAGTGAGTTAGGTTCAGGGGCCGAGCAGTACTTC. Translated, it gives CAISELGSGAEQYF.

The chain carries TRBV7-9 and TRBJ2-7; perhaps TRBD2 as D (6 bases). Germline V gene data show CDR1 as SEHNR and CDR2 as FQNEAQ (reference sequence). V was clipped by 2 bases and J by 6 bases, with 14 bases between them. CDR3 size: 14 residues. The CDR3 reads CASSLRDFSSEQYF. CDR3 sequence (DNA): TGTGCCAGCAGCTTAAGGGACTTCTCCAGCGAGCAGTACTTC.